The 21 T cell receptor beta chains in this list originate from one sample, sequenced in a study of T cell repertoires in ileal Crohn's disease. Data came from immunoSEQ multiplex PCR; TCRdb stores just in-frame clones and leaves some out. Among thousands of clones listed, 81% were seen once. The sequenced material came from ileal tissue. Source of these receptors: an adult with Crohn's disease.

The chain uses TRBV6-1 and TRBJ2-1; TRBD2 matches at 7 bases. This CDR3 has 17 amino acids. V lost 3 bases and J lost 8; bases outside the gene matches: 16. The germline CDR1 and CDR2 sequences are MNHNS and SASEGT. CDR3 coding DNA: TGTGCCAGCAGTGAGTTCGTTCTACGCGGGGCGGGGGATGAGCAGTTCTTC. It translates to CASSEFVLRGAGDEQFF.

The CDR3 DNA sequence: TGTGCCAGCAGTGAAGGCTCCCGCTATGATACGCAGTATTTT. Translating it yields CASSEGSRYDTQYF. This sequence joins TRBV2 and TRBJ2-3, with no clear D. In germline, CDR1 is SNHLY, CDR2 FYNNEI. CDR3 size: 14 residues. V was pared by 1 base and J by 6 bases, with 11 bases between.

The V gene is TRBV7-9, the J gene TRBJ2-1; 13 nucleotides match TRBD2. The V gene end was trimmed by 4 bases and the J gene end by 6 bases; junction bases not matched to a gene: 6. The length of the CDR3 is 16 residues. The germline gives CDR1 SEHNR, CDR2 FQNEAQ (reference sequence). Here the CDR3 reads CASSSGTSGAINEQFF. CDR3 coding DNA: TGTGCCAGCAGCTCCGGGACTAGCGGGGCCATCAATGAGCAGTTCTTC.

This clone is categorized as large. This chain connects TRBV9 to TRBJ2-1; a possible D gene is TRBD2 (6 bases). Per the germline V gene, CDR1 is SGDLS and CDR2 is YYNGEE. V lost 1 base and J lost 8, with 10 bases in between. The CDR3 is 13 residues long. The DNA for the CDR3 is TGTGCCAGCAGCGTACCCGGGACTCATGAGCAGTTCTTC. Its translation is CASSVPGTHEQFF.

This rearrangement joins TRBV7-7 to TRBJ2-7; 10 bases fit TRBD1. The junction had 7 bases not matched to a gene; V was cut back by 5 bases and J by 6 bases. Germline V gene sequence: CDR1 SSHAT, CDR2 FNYEAQ (reference sequence). This CDR3 has 14 amino acids. The CDR3 spells CASSPRQGAGEQYF. CDR3 nucleotide sequence: TGTGCCAGCAGCCCCAGACAGGGGGCGGGCGAGCAGTACTTC.

The V gene is TRBV6-1, the J gene TRBJ2-2, with D tentatively TRBD1 (6 bases). V was clipped by 10 bases and J by 6 bases, with 15 bases between them. The CDR3 covers 13 residues. Germline assignment: CDR1 MNHNS and CDR2 SASEGT. As DNA, the CDR3 is TGTGCCACGAAGAACCAGGGGTCCGGGGAGCTGTTTTTT. Its protein product is CATKNQGSGELFF.

V gene TRBV6-1 combines with J gene TRBJ1-1; TRBD1 agrees at 7 bases. The V gene's germline CDR1 is MNHNS and CDR2 SASEGT. The J segment lost 11 bases and the V segment lost 6 bases, leaving 6 bases of the junction unmatched. The CDR3 runs 11 residues. The chain's CDR3 is CASSEQGTAFF. The CDR3 DNA is TGTGCCAGCAGCGAACAGGGGACGGCTTTCTTT.

The sample holds one count of this clone. V gene TRBV5-1 combines with J gene TRBJ2-2; 8 bases map to TRBD1. Trimming removed 3 bases from V and 0 bases from J; junction bases left unmatched: 4. There are 16 residues in the CDR3. Germline CDR1 reads SGHRS; CDR2 reads YFSETQ. The CDR3 loop reads CASSSGQAANTGELFF. CDR3 in DNA: TGCGCCAGCAGCTCGGGACAGGCCGCGAACACCGGGGAGCTGTTTTTT.

The rearrangement uses TRBV9 and TRBJ2-4, with TRBD1 matching 9 bases. This CDR3 comprises 18 residues. Germline CDR1 SGDLS, CDR2 YYNGEE. With 0 bases clipped from V and 1 base from J, the junction kept 8 bases outside the gene matches. The CDR3 DNA reads TGTGCCAGCAGCGTAGGTTTCGTTGGGACAGGGGCCAAAAACATTCAGTACTTC. Translation gives CASSVGFVGTGAKNIQYF. The variable domain in full, with the rest retrieved from reference TRBV9 and TRBJ2-4, is DSGVTQTPKHLITATGQRVTLRCSPRSGDLSVYWYQQSLDQGLQFLIQYYNGEERAKGNILERFSAQQFPDLHSELNLSSLELGDSALYFCASSVGFVGTGAKNIQYFGAGTRLSVL.

V and J are TRBV7-3 and TRBJ2-3; 8 bases map to TRBD2. Per germline, CDR1 SGHTA and CDR2 FQGTGA. The CDR3 length is 15 residues. V shed 4 bases and J 7 bases; nucleotides not matched to a gene: 10. CDR3 protein: CASSSIAGRGYTQYF. As DNA, the CDR3 is TGTGCCAGCAGCTCCATAGCGGGGCGCGGGTATACGCAGTATTTT.

The rearrangement links TRBV7-2 to TRBJ1-1; possibly TRBD1 for D (6 bases). The CDR3 length is 16 residues. Trimming took off 7 bases at V and 5 bases at J, with 23 bases between the two ends. Germline assignment: CDR1 SGHTA and CDR2 FQGNSA. Here the CDR3 DNA reads TGTGCCAGCATCCGAACGCGGGGGGCGTGGGTAACTGAAGCTTTCTTT. Translation: CASIRTRGAWVTEAFF. Full variable domain (rest looked up from reference TRBV7-2 and TRBJ1-1): GAGVSQSPSNKVTEKGKDVELRCDPISGHTALYWYRQSLGQGLEFLIYFQGNSAPDKSGLPSDRFSAERTGGSVSTLTIQRTQQEDSAVYLCASIRTRGAWVTEAFFGQGTRLTVV.

This chain links TRBV5-1 with TRBJ2-5; 7 positions agree with TRBD2. Germline V CDR1 and CDR2: SGHRS, YFSETQ. V was pared by 0 bases and J by 4 bases, with 6 bases of the junction left unmatched. This CDR3 has 15 amino acids. Here the CDR3 DNA reads TGCGCCAGCAGCTTGGGTCCGGGGGAGGGAGAGACCCAGTACTTC. It translates to CASSLGPGEGETQYF.

This chain's CDR3 is CAWNPEDSQETNTGELFF. The CDR3 region has the DNA TGTGCCTGGAATCCTGAGGACAGCCAAGAAACGAACACCGGGGAGCTGTTTTTT. This chain joins TRBV30 and TRBJ2-2, with D possibly being TRBD1 (6 bases). Germline values: CDR1 GTSNPN, CDR2 SVGIG (reference sequence). CDR3 size: 18 residues. Trimming took 4 bases from V and 0 from J, leaving 21 bases between them.

This sequence joins TRBV7-6 and TRBJ1-2, with D possibly matching TRBD1 (5 bases). The germline V gene encodes CDR1 SGHVS and CDR2 FNYEAQ. The CDR3 runs 16 residues. Trimming pared 1 base from V and 7 bases from J, leaving 19 bases between. In DNA form, the CDR3 reads TGTGCCAGCAGCTTAGTAAATGTCGTTGGGGCTGGTGGCTACACCTTC. It encodes CASSLVNVVGAGGYTF.

This clone was counted once. The V call is TRBV18, the J call TRBJ1-1; D remains unclear. Germline lookup yields CDR1 KGHSH and CDR2 LQKENI. This CDR3 is built from 16 residues. V lost 2 bases and J 1 base, leaving 14 bases between the germline ends. The DNA for the CDR3 is TGTGCCAGCTCACCAATGAGTCGCCAGGCGAACACTGAAGCTTTCTTT. Its translation: CASSPMSRQANTEAFF.

This clone was seen once. CDR3 sequence (DNA): TGTGCCATCGGCCTTGGACTAGCGGGGGTCGGGGAGACCCAGTACTTC. This translates into CAIGLGLAGVGETQYF. The chain has TRBV28 and TRBJ2-5, with TRBD2 matching 13 bases. The CDR3 is made up of 16 amino acids. Germline assignment: CDR1 MDHEN and CDR2 SYDVKM. V was pared by 10 bases and J by 5 bases, with 13 bases of the junction left unmatched.

The chain recombines TRBV30 with TRBJ2-3, with 11 bases matching TRBD2. J was trimmed by 4 bases and V by 0 bases; bases with no gene match: 15. Per the germline V gene, CDR1 is GTSNPN and CDR2 is SVGIG (reference sequence). The CDR3 runs 19 residues. CDR3 in DNA: TGTGCCTGGAGTGTAAATAGCGGGGGGGATTTTTTTGGCGCAGATACGCAGTATTTT. This encodes CAWSVNSGGDFFGADTQYF.

The chain carries TRBV30 and TRBJ2-7; no firm D call. V was cut by 0 bases and J by 4 bases, with 13 bases left in between. Germline-derived CDR1 and CDR2 are GTSNPN and SVGIG (reference sequence). The CDR3 has 14 residues. CDR3 nucleotides: TGTGCCTGGAGTGTGGGCCAGCTTTTTTACGAGCAGTACTTC. As protein: CAWSVGQLFYEQYF.

The V gene is TRBV20-1, the J gene TRBJ2-3; tentatively, D is TRBD2 (5 bases). The germline V gene encodes CDR1 DFQATT and CDR2 SNEGSKA (reference sequence). The CDR3 totals 11 residues. V was cut by 4 bases and J by 4 bases, with 6 bases left in between. In nucleotides, the CDR3 is TGCAGTGCTAAGGGAGCAGATACGCAGTATTTT. It is translated as CSAKGADTQYF.

The V and J genes are TRBV5-1 and TRBJ1-2, with 7 bases matching TRBD1. V lost 0 bases, J lost 5 bases, and 4 bases stayed unmatched. The CDR3 loop spans 14 amino acids. Germline loops: CDR1 SGHRS, CDR2 YFSETQ. CDR3 coding DNA: TGCGCCAGCAGCTTGGGGGACAGCCTTTATGGCTACACCTTC. It specifies CASSLGDSLYGYTF.

This clone occurred a few times. The chain recombines TRBV6-1 with TRBJ1-6; D remains ambiguous. Deletions cut 3 bases from V and 2 bases from J, with 8 bases between. The CDR3 extends over 15 amino acids. Germline lookup yields CDR1 MNHNS and CDR2 SASEGT. CDR3 residues: CASSEGATYNSPLHF. The CDR3 DNA follows: TGTGCCAGCAGTGAGGGAGCGACCTATAATTCACCCCTCCACTTT.